This T cell receptor beta chain is from a study of blood T cell repertoires in COVID-19. Sequencing was performed with immunoSEQ multiplex PCR; in TCRdb, only in-frame clones are kept and a portion is missing. The table lists some 190,000 clones, about 85% of them singletons. The CDR3 has 16 amino acids. Per germline, CDR1 SGHNT and CDR2 YYREEE (reference sequence). V lost 4 bases, J lost 8 bases, and 14 bases stayed unmatched. This TCR came from a person aged 65 to 85 with COVID-19, enrolled during active disease. Material: peripheral blood. The chain links TRBV5-4 to TRBJ2-3, with TRBD2 matching over 9 bases. In DNA, the CDR3 is TGTGCCAGCAGCGCTGGTAGCGGGGGCCGCTTTGGTACGCAGTATTTT. Protein product: CASSAGSGGRFGTQYF.